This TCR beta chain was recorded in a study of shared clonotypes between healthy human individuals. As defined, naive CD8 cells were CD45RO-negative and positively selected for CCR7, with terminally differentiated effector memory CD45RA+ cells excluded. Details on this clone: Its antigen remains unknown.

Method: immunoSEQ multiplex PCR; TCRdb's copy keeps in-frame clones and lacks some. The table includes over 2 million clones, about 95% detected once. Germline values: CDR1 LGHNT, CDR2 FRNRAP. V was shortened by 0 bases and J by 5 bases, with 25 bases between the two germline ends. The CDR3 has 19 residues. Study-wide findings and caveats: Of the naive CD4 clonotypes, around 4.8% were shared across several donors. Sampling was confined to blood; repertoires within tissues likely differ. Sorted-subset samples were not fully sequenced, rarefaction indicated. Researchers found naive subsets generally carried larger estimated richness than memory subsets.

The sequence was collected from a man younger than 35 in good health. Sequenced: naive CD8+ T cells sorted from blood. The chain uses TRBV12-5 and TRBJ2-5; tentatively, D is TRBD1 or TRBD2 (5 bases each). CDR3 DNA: TGTGCTAGTGGTTTGGTACTCGGGGCAGGGATCGTACCCGGGGAGACCCAGTACTTC. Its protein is CASGLVLGAGIVPGETQYF.